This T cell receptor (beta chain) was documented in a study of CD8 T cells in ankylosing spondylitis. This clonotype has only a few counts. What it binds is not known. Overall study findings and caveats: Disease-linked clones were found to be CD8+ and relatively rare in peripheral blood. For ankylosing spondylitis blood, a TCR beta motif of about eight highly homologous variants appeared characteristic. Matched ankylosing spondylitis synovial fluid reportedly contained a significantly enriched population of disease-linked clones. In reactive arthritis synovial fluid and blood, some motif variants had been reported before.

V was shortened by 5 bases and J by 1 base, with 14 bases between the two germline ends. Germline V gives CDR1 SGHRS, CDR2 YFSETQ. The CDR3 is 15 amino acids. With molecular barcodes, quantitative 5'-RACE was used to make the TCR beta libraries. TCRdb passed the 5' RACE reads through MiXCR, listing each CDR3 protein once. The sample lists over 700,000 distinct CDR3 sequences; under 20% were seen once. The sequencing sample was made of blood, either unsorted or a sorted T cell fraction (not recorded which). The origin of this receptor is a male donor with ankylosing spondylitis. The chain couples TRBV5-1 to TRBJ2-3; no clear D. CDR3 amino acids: CASSFTVRGTDTQYF. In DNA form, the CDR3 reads TGCGCCAGCAGTTTCACGGTTCGAGGCACAGATACGCAGTATTTT.